The 25 T cell receptor beta chains presented below share a single source sample, sequenced in a study of blood T cells in healthy people across ages. A sample-barcoded 5' primer and a J-beta primer mix were used in a second PCR of about 7 to 11 cycles. TCRdb fed the 5' RACE reads into MiXCR, producing one record per CDR3 protein. The sample consists of approximately 900,000 distinct CDR3 sequences, roughly 29% of them appearing once. The sample was also reused in another study, on T cells of mothers and their children.

The sequenced sample consisted of blood. These receptors came from a woman in her forties in good health.

This clonotype was detected a few times. The chain links TRBV27 to TRBJ2-2; no firm D call. There are 12 residues in the CDR3. Trimming cost V 5 bases and J 4 bases, with 5 bases left between them. Germline CDR1 reads MNHEY; CDR2 reads SMNVEV (reference sequence). The CDR3 loop reads CASSQITGELFF. CDR3 DNA sequence: TGTGCCAGCAGTCAGATCACCGGGGAGCTGTTTTTT.

This clonotype has just a few counts. The chain links TRBV9 to TRBJ2-4, with 9 bases fitting TRBD1. Germline V gives CDR1 SGDLS, CDR2 YYNGEE. The CDR3 has 15 amino acids. V shed 0 bases, J shed 13 bases, and the junction held 11 bases outside the gene matches. This CDR3 is CASSVGDRVGSEQYF. DNA of the CDR3: TGTGCCAGCAGCGTAGGGGACAGGGTCGGGTCAGAGCAGTACTTC.

The V call is TRBV5-1, the J call TRBJ2-3; 7 bases line up with TRBD1. In germline, CDR1 is SGHRS, CDR2 YFSETQ. The CDR3 is 11 residues long. The V segment lost 9 bases and the J segment 9 bases; nucleotides outside the gene matches: 7. The CDR3 nucleotides read TGCGCCACGTCAGACAGGGAGACGCAGTATTTT. It codes for CATSDRETQYF.

The V gene is TRBV5-6, the J gene TRBJ2-5; D ambiguous. The CDR3 is made up of 11 amino acids. Germline CDR1 is SGHDT and CDR2 is YYEEEE. V lost 4 bases to trimming and J lost 11 bases, with 12 bases between them. The CDR3 DNA sequence: TGTGCCAGCAGCGCACGGATAGAGCAGTACTTC. Amino acid sequence: CASSARIEQYF.

The chain couples TRBV7-2 to TRBJ2-1; 7 nucleotides line up with TRBD1. The length of the CDR3 is 14 residues. Germline CDR1 reads SGHTA; CDR2 reads FQGNSA. After removal of 4 bases from V and 10 bases from J, the junction contained 10 bases not matched to a gene. CDR3 in amino acids: CASSSRQGSYEQFF. CDR3 DNA: TGTGCCAGCAGCTCAAGACAGGGTTCCTACGAGCAGTTCTTC.

This clonotype was picked up many times. This sequence joins TRBV6-5 and TRBJ2-4, with 8 nucleotides matching TRBD1. V was pared by 0 bases and J by 2 bases, with 9 bases of the junction left unmatched. In germline, CDR1 is MNHEY, CDR2 SVGAGI. The CDR3 covers 18 residues. The CDR3 DNA sequence: TGTGCCAGCAGTTACTCCCTGGACAGGGTGGTGACCAAAAACATTCAGTACTTC. Translated, it gives CASSYSLDRVVTKNIQYF.

The rearrangement uses TRBV7-2 and TRBJ2-7, with TRBD2 identical over 13 bases. The trim removed 5 bases at V and 5 bases at J, leaving 6 bases unmatched. CDR3 length equals 15 residues. Germline V gene sequence: CDR1 SGHTA, CDR2 FQGNSA. The CDR3 DNA reads TGTGCCAGCAGCCCAATCGGGACTAGCGGGAACGAGCAGTACTTC. Encoded protein: CASSPIGTSGNEQYF.

Ten or more counts support this clonotype. The J gene is TRBJ1-2, the V gene TRBV19; unclear D gene. The CDR3 spans 12 residues. Trimming left V 4 bases short and J 7 bases short, with 10 bases between. Germline-derived CDR1 and CDR2 are LNHDA and SQIVND (reference sequence). For the CDR3, the DNA is TGTGCCAGTAGTACGTCCCACTCTGGCTACACCTTC. This translates into CASSTSHSGYTF. Full variable domain (missing parts from reference TRBV19 and TRBJ1-2): DGGITQSPKYLFRKEGQNVTLSCEQNLNHDAMYWYRQDPGQGLRLIYYSQIVNDFQKGDIAEGYSVSREKKESFPLTVTSAQKNPTAFYLCASSTSHSGYTFGSGTRLTVV.

The chain carries TRBV10-3 and TRBJ2-1; TRBD2 agrees at 9 bases. J gave up 5 bases and V 0 bases, and 5 bases lay outside the gene matches. The CDR3 length is 16 residues. The germline V gene encodes CDR1 ENHRY and CDR2 SYGVKD. For the CDR3, the DNA is TGTGCCATCAGTGAGTCTGTGACTAGCGGTGACAATGAGCAGTTCTTC. Its translation is CAISESVTSGDNEQFF.

This clonotype was counted between two and nine times. The rearrangement links TRBV3-1 to TRBJ1-5; a possible D gene is TRBD1 (6 bases). The length of the CDR3 is 14 residues. The germline V gene has CDR1 LGHDT and CDR2 YNNKEL (reference sequence). The germline V and J ends were trimmed by 0 bases and 6 bases, with 9 bases remaining between them. The CDR3 sequence is CASSQERGAQPQHF. The DNA for the CDR3 is TGTGCCAGCAGCCAAGAGCGGGGGGCTCAGCCCCAGCATTTT.

A word on this clonotype: This may be a read error: a much more frequent sequence differs by one nucleotide. V gene TRBV29-1 combines with J gene TRBJ2-5; no firm D call. The DNA end lines up better with TRBJ2-7; the J call may be wrong. The CDR3 extends over 13 amino acids. CDR1 is SQVTM and CDR2 is ANQGSEA in the germline V gene. The CDR3 DNA sequence: TGCAGCGTTGGCACAGTTGGCCCCTACGAGCAGTACTTC. Translating it yields CSVGTVGPYEQYF.

The chain links TRBV27 to TRBJ1-5; unclear D gene. Germline V gene data show CDR1 as MNHEY and CDR2 as SMNVEV (reference sequence). The V end was cut by 5 bases, the J end by 0 bases, with 17 bases between. This CDR3 spans 17 amino acids. The CDR3 DNA is TGTGCCAGCAGTCCGGGCAGATTACAATATAGCAATCAGCCCCAGCATTTT. This codes for CASSPGRLQYSNQPQHF.

This rearrangement joins TRBV20-1 to TRBJ2-7, with D maybe TRBD2 (5 bases). Trimming left V 5 bases short and J 9 bases short, with 11 bases between. The CDR3 extends over 10 amino acids. Germline V CDR1 and CDR2: DFQATT, SNEGSKA (reference sequence). The CDR3 DNA reads as TGCAGTGCTCAGACTATAGGGCAGTACTTC. Translation gives CSAQTIGQYF.

This clonotype was seen just once. This chain connects TRBV5-1 to TRBJ1-1; 9 bases match TRBD1. The junction had 7 bases not matched to a gene; V was cut back by 4 bases and J by 0 bases. The CDR3 loop spans 16 amino acids. Germline V gives CDR1 SGHRS, CDR2 YFSETQ. CDR3 protein: CASSRGQGPMNTEAFF. The CDR3 nucleotides are TGCGCCAGCAGCCGCGGACAGGGGCCGATGAACACTGAAGCTTTCTTT.

The chain couples TRBV24-1 to TRBJ2-3; TRBD1 aligns across 8 bases. After removal of 2 bases from V and 4 bases from J, the junction contained 4 bases not matched to a gene. CDR3 size: 15 residues. Germline loops: CDR1 KGHDR, CDR2 SFDVKD. CDR3 region: CATSDSRGRADTQYF. CDR3 DNA: TGTGCCACCAGTGATTCCAGGGGGCGGGCAGATACGCAGTATTTT.

To note about this clonotype: Being one base from a much bigger clone, this may be a read error. The V call is TRBV7-3, the J call TRBJ2-1; TRBD1 might be the D (5 bases). Trimming removed 0 bases from V and 11 bases from J, with 17 bases in between. Germline CDR1 SGHTA, CDR2 FQGTGA. The CDR3 has 15 residues. The CDR3 DNA reads as TGTGCCAGCAGCTTAACGAACAGGTGGATCGATAAGCAGTTCTTC. Protein product: CASSLTNRWIDKQFF.

This clonotype has just a few counts. Here the CDR3 DNA reads TGCAGCGTTGACCCGGGTCTGGCCAAAAACATTCAGTACTTC. Encoded protein: CSVDPGLAKNIQYF. The rearrangement uses TRBV29-1 and TRBJ2-4; no clear D gene. CDR1 SQVTM and CDR2 ANQGSEA come from the germline V gene. This CDR3 has 14 amino acids. Trimming pared 3 bases from V and 1 base from J, leaving 10 bases between. Based on the CDR3 plus reference TRBV29-1 and TRBJ2-4, the full variable domain is SAVISQKPSRDICQRGTSLTIQCQVDSQVTMMFWYRQQPGQSLTLIATANQGSEATYESGFVIDKFPISRPNLTFSTLTVSNMSPEDSSIYLCSVDPGLAKNIQYFGAGTRLSVL.

This chain joins TRBV6-2 or TRBV6-3 and TRBJ2-1, with D perhaps matching TRBD1 (6 bases). The length of the CDR3 is 16 residues. CDR1 and CDR2 from the germline V gene are MNHEY and SVGEGT. Trimming left V 4 bases short and J 2 bases short, with 15 bases between. This chain's CDR3 is CASSSPSGATYNEQFF. As DNA, the CDR3 is TGTGCCAGCAGTTCTCCCTCAGGGGCCACCTACAATGAGCAGTTCTTC.

A remark on this clonotype: Germline and junction disagree at one end, which may indicate a read error. This chain links TRBV3-1 with TRBJ1-1; 7 bases map to TRBD1. The CDR3 has 17 residues. Per germline, CDR1 LGHDT and CDR2 YNNKEL (reference sequence). For the CDR3, the DNA is TGTGCCGGCAGCCAGATCCCATGGGGACAGCTGAACACTGAAGCTTTCTTT. This codes for CAGSQIPWGQLNTEAFF.

The chain employs TRBV2 and TRBJ2-4, with 7 nucleotides matching TRBD1. Germline CDR1 reads SNHLY; CDR2 reads FYNNEI. The CDR3 is 17 amino acids. After removal of 6 bases from V and 0 bases from J, the junction contained 11 bases not matched to a gene. The CDR3 region is CASSQKTGSGAKNIQYF. The CDR3 DNA is TGTGCCAGCAGCCAGAAGACAGGGTCGGGAGCCAAAAACATTCAGTACTTC.

This clonotype was observed a handful of times. One end of the junction varies from germline; a read error may be responsible. V usage is TRBV25-1 and J usage is TRBJ1-6; 7 bases are shared with TRBD1. Germline values: CDR1 MGHDK, CDR2 SYGVNS. CDR3 length equals 14 residues. CDR3 DNA sequence: TGTACCAGCAGGGACAGCAATAATAATTCACCCCTCCACTTT. Its translation is CTSRDSNNNSPLHF.

This sequence joins TRBV29-1 and TRBJ2-3; maybe TRBD1 (5 bases). Germline V gives CDR1 SQVTM, CDR2 ANQGSEA. The CDR3 extends over 13 amino acids. V was cut by 5 bases and J by 0 bases, with 9 bases left in between. CDR3 nucleotides: TGCAGCGTTTCAGGGTATAGCACAGATACGCAGTATTTT. It codes for CSVSGYSTDTQYF.

With regard to this clonotype: This may stem from a read error, because a much larger clone lies one nucleotide away. The chain uses TRBV29-1 and TRBJ2-7; the match to TRBD1 covers 10 bases. The junction had 10 bases not matched to a gene; V was cut back by 6 bases and J by 5 bases. This CDR3 contains 14 residues. Germline assignment: CDR1 SQVTM and CDR2 ANQGSEA. The CDR3 coding sequence is TGCAGCGTGGGTTGCTGGGACAGGGGACACGAGCAGTACTTC. It yields the protein CSVGCWDRGHEQYF.

The chain joins TRBV2 to TRBJ1-4; D ambiguous. Germline assignment: CDR1 SNHLY and CDR2 FYNNEI. CDR3 length equals 14 residues. V was shortened by 6 bases and J by 2 bases, with 10 bases between the two germline ends. The DNA of the CDR3 is TGTGCCAGCAGGGGAGATTACACTAATGAAAAACTGTTTTTT. It encodes CASRGDYTNEKLFF.

This clonotype was seen a handful of times. An end of the junction differs from the germline gene, which may be a read error. This chain links TRBV7-3 with TRBJ1-6; D unclear. The CDR3 totals 13 residues. Germline-derived CDR1 and CDR2 are SGHTA and FQGTGA. DNA of the CDR3: TGTGCCAGCAACTTATACGAAGGCTCACCCCTCCACTTT. Protein sequence: CASNLYEGSPLHF.